The clone carrying this TCR beta chain showed up just a few times. Its antigen is unknown. The time point denotes: patch test 1, 2 weeks after DPC sensitization. Treatment described: therapeutic diphenylcyclopropenone sensitization with weekly scalp DPC. One entry per CDR3 protein, called by TCRdb with MiXCR from the RACE reads. This table has tens of thousands of distinct CDR3 sequences, about a tenth appearing once. The record originates from a study of human T cells and chemical hapten exposure. In the study overall: Patch tests of 0.01% DPC on the upper back were read at 6 days. Yields of TCR per sample differed, chiefly owing to small differences in pooled library volume.

Findings and caveats of the study: Having alopecia, donors may respond immunologically unlike healthy people.

This sequence originates from a woman between 45 and 60 years old with alopecia areata. Some clones in this sample may be carry-over from other donors' samples. Here the sequenced sample was whole blood, taken in connection with sensitization to the hapten diphenylcyclopropenone (DPC).

The CDR3 bases are TGTGCCAGCAGCCAGCTCCGAGCGAACACCGGGGAGCTGTTTTTT. It codes for CASSQLRANTGELFF. This rearrangement joins TRBV7-9 to TRBJ2-2; D call uncertain. This CDR3 is 15 amino acids long. Germline CDR1 is SEHNR and CDR2 is FQNEAQ (reference sequence). V was pared by 5 bases and J by 0 bases, with 10 bases between.